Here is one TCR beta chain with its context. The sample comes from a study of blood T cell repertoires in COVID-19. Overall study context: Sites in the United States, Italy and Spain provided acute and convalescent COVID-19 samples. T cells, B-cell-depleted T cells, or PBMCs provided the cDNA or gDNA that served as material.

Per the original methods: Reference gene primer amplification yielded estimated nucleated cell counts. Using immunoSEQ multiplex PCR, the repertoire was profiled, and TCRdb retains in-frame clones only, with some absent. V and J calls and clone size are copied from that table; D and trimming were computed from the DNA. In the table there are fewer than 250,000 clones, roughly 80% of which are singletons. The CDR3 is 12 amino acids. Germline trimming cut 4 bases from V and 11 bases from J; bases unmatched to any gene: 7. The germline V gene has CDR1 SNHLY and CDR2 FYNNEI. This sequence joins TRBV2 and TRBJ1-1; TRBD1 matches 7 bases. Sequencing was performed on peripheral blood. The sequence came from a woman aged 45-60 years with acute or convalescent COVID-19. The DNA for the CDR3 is TGTGCCAGCAGTGCGGAACAGGGGAACGCTTTCTTT. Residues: CASSAEQGNAFF.